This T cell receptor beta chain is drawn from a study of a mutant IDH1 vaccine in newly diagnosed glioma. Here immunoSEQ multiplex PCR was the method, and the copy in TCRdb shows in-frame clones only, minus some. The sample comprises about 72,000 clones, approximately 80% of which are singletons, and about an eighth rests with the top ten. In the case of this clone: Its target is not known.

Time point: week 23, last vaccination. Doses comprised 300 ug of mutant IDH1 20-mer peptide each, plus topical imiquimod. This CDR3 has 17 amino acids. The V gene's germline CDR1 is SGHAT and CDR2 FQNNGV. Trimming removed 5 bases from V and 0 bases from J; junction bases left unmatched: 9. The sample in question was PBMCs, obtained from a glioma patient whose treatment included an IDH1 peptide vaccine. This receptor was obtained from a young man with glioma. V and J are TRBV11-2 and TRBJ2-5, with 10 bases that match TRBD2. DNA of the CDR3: TGTGCCAGCAGCCGCCAGCGGGGGGGGCCCCACCAAGAGACCCAGTACTTC. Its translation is CASSRQRGGPHQETQYF.